This T cell receptor (beta chain) comes out of a study of blood T cell repertoires in COVID-19 (TCRdb year 2020). Context from the whole study: The collaborator samples originated in the United States, Italy and Spain and spanned the acute and convalescent phases of COVID-19. The material from the prospective study consisted of cDNA or gDNA derived from T cells, B-cell-depleted T cells, or PBMCs. The dataset comprised deeply sampled blood TCRbeta repertoires from subjects exposed to, actively infected with, or recovered from COVID-19. The repertoires were released in a freely available public database meant as a resource for research on the immune response to SARS-CoV-2. Samples came from the ongoing ImmuneRACE study (first 160 participants) plus 1,254 subjects from 6 global collaborators. A de-identified subject ID, COVID-19 status, age in years and sex were almost always included in the sample metadata. HLA class I and class II types, where available, came from metadata supplied by the sample provider rather than from assay-based typing. General conclusions and limits of the study: The quantity of clinical and demographic metadata differed by source and by participant and was supplied without curation.

Enrolling through a virtual design, the prospective study's participants ranged in age from roughly 18 to 90 years and lived across roughly 23 United States geographic areas. In the prospective study, cohorts were assigned on the basis of participant-reported clinical history obtained from a screening survey and a study questionnaire. ImmuneRACE Cohort 3 recovered participants were defined by two consecutive negative NP/OP PCR tests, healthcare professional clearance, or symptom resolution. Each participant in the prospective study had whole blood, serum and a nasopharyngeal or oropharyngeal swab collected by mobile phlebotomists. Additional blood draws and questionnaires over an approximately two-month period could optionally be provided by prospective study participants. Before DNA extraction, blood samples from the prospective study were shipped at room temperature or frozen. About this clone itself: Its antigen has not been determined. No qualities accompany the bases; no much larger clone lies one base away.

V sheds 0 bases and J sheds 0 bases, leaving 10 bases between their ends. The CDR3 has 16 amino acids, counting the end cysteine and phenylalanine. The CDR3 DNA has 48 bases and is translated from base 1. The CDR1 and CDR2 encoded by the germline V gene are SGHTS and YDEGEE. TCRbeta CDR3 regions were amplified from genomic DNA by means of the immunoSEQ Assay, a bias-controlled multiplex PCR. The authors' pipeline ran thus. Within the assay, amplification of reference gene primers was used to estimate how many nucleated cells each sample contained. To quantify the absolute abundance of each unique TCRbeta CDR3 rearrangement, sequence reads were collapsed and filtered. Productive Simpson clonality was computed per sample as the square root of Simpson's diversity index over productive rearrangements. TCRdb's version of the immuneACCESS table is confined to in-frame rearrangements and falls short of the full clone set. An unresolved V gene accounts for under half of the shortfall where checked; the remainder is of unknown origin. D and trimming were read from the DNA, whereas the V and J calls and clone size are those reported in that table. This sample has roughly 150,000 clones in its table, and 80% to 90% of those were observed once. Roughly 3.9% of the sample comes from the top ten.

The specimen sequenced was PBMCs or T cells enriched from blood (not recorded which). The sequence derives from a man in his forties or fifties who had recovered from COVID-19. This chain is built from TRBV5-8 and TRBJ1-3, with the D gene too uncertain to name. The sequence in DNA is TGTGCCAGCAGCTTGGCCGAGGAAACCTCTGGAAACACCATATATTTT. The resulting protein is CASSLAEETSGNTIYF.